This TCR beta chain was observed in a study of T cells in Graves' hyperthyroidism and ophthalmopathy. General study results and limits: Ophthalmopathy onset followed model prediction by a median around six months.

About this clonotype itself: No antigen is known for it. This sequence may be a read error, since a much larger clone differs from it by one base.

In making diagnoses, clinical symptoms, serum thyroxine and TRAb, thyroid ultrasound and orbital computed tomography were all used. The PBMCs studied were ones that came from approximately 9.9 ml fresh peripheral blood. RNA transcripts gave rise to amplified TCR beta CDR3 regions. The TCR CDR3 was amplified in a first-round RT-PCR using the HTBI primer set. TCRdb called the multiplex PCR reads again in MiXCR, with one record for every CDR3 protein. The sample holds hundreds of thousands of distinct CDR3 sequences, about a sixth seen once. The CDR3 is made up of 16 amino acids. The germline V gene encodes CDR1 SGHTA and CDR2 FQGNSA.

The rearrangement joins TRBV7-2 to TRBJ1-1; no clear D. The origin of this receptor is a woman between 18 and 29 years old with Graves' hyperthyroidism. The sequencing sample was made of blood. The CDR3 nucleotides are TGTGCCAGCAGCTTAGAGGCAGACAACATGAACACTGAAGTTTTCTTT. This encodes CASSLEADNMNTEVFF.